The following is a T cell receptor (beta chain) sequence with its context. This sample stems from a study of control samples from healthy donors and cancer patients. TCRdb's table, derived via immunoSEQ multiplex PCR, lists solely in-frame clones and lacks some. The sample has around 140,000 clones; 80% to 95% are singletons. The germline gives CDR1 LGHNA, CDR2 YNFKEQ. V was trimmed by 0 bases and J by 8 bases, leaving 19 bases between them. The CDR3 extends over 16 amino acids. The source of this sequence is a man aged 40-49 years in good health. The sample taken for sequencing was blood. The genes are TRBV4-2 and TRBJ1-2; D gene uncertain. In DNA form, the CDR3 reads TGTGCCAGCAGCCAAGATTTGACCAGTGTAATGAACGGCTACACCTTC. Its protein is CASSQDLTSVMNGYTF.